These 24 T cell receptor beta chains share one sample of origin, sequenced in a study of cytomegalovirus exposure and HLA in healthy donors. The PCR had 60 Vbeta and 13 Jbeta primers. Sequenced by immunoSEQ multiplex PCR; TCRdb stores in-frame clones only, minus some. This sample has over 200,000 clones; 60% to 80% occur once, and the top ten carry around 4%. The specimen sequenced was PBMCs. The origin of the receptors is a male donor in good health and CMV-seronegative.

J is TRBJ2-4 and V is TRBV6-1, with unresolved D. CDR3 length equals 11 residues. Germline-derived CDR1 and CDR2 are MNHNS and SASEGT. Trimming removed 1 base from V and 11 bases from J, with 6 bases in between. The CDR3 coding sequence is TGTGCCAGCAGTGAAGTGGAGTTTCAGTACTTC. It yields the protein CASSEVEFQYF.

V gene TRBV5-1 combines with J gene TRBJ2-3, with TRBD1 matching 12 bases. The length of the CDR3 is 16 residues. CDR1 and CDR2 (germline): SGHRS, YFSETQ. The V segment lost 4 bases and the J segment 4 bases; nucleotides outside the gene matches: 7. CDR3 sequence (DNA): TGCGCCAGCAGCATTGGCGGGACAGGGGGCGCAGATACGCAGTATTTT. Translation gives CASSIGGTGGADTQYF.

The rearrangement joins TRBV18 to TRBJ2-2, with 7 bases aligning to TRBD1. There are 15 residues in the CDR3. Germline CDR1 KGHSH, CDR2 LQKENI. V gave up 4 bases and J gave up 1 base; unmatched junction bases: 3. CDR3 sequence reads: CASSLQGLNTGELFF. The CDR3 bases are TGTGCCAGCTCACTACAGGGGTTGAACACCGGGGAGCTGTTTTTT.

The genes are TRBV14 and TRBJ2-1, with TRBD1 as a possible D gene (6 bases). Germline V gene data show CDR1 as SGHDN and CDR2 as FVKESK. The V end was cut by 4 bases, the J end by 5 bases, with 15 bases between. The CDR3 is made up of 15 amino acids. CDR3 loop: CASSLYRAENNEQFF. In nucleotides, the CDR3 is TGTGCCAGCAGCCTTTACAGGGCGGAAAACAATGAGCAGTTCTTC. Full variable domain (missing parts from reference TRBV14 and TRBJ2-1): EAGVTQFPSHSVIEKGQTVTLRCDPISGHDNLYWYRRVMGKEIKFLLHFVKESKQDESGMPNNRFLAERTGGTYSTLKVQPAELEDSGVYFCASSLYRAENNEQFFGPGTRLTVL.

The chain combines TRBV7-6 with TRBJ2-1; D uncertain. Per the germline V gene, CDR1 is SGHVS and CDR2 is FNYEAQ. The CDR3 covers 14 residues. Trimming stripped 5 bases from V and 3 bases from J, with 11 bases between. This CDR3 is CASSPGLDYNEQFF. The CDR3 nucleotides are TGTGCCAGCAGCCCCGGTCTAGACTACAATGAGCAGTTCTTC.

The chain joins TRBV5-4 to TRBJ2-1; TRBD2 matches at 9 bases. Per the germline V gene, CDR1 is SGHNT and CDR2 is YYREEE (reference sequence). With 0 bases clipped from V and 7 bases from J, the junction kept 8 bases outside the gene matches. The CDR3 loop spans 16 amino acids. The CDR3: CASSLVAGGPRNEQFF. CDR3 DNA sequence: TGTGCCAGCAGCTTGGTTGCGGGAGGGCCCAGAAATGAGCAGTTCTTC.

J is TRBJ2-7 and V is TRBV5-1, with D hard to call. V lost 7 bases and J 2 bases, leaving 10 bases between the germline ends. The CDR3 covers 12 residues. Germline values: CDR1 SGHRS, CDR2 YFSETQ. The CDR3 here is CASADNPYEQYF. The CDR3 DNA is TGCGCCAGCGCCGACAACCCCTACGAGCAGTACTTC.

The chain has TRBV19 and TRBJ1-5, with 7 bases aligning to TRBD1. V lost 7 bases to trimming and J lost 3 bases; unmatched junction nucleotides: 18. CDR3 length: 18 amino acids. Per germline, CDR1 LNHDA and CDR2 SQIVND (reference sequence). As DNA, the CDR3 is TGTGCCAGTACCTTGGACAGGCGGCTGACGGGTGACAATCAGCCCCAGCATTTT. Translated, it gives CASTLDRRLTGDNQPQHF.

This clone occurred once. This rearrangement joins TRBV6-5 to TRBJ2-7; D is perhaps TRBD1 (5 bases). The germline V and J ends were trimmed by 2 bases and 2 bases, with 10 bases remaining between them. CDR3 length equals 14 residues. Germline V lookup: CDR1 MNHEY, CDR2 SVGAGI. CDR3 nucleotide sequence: TGTGCCAGCAGTTACCAAGACAGAGCCTACGAGCAGTACTTC. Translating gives CASSYQDRAYEQYF.

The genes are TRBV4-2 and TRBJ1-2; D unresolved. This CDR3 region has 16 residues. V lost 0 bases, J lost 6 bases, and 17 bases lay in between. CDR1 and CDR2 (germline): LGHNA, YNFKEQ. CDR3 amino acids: CASSQEEVRGVDGYTF. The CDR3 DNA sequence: TGTGCCAGCAGCCAAGAAGAAGTCAGAGGAGTGGATGGCTACACCTTC.

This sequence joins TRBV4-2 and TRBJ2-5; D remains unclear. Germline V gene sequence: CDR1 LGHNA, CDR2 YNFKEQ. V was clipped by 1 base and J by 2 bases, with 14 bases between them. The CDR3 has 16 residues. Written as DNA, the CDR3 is TGTGCCAGCAGCCAAGCAAGTAGCACTCTACAAGAGACCCAGTACTTC. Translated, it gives CASSQASSTLQETQYF.

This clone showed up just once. CDR3 in amino acids: CASSPFSVLRELFF. The CDR3 coding sequence is TGTGCCAGCAGCCCGTTTAGTGTTTTGAGGGAGCTGTTTTTT. This chain uses TRBV7-6 with TRBJ2-2; no reliable D call. V was shortened by 5 bases and J by 9 bases, with 16 bases between the two germline ends. The CDR3 spans 14 residues. Germline assignment: CDR1 SGHVS and CDR2 FNYEAQ.

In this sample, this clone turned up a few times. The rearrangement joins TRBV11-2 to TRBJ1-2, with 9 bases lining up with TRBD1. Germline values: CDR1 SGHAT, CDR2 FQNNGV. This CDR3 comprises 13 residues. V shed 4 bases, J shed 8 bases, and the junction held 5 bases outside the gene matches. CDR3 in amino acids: CASSSTGGRGYTF. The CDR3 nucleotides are TGTGCCAGCAGCTCCACAGGGGGCCGGGGCTACACCTTC.

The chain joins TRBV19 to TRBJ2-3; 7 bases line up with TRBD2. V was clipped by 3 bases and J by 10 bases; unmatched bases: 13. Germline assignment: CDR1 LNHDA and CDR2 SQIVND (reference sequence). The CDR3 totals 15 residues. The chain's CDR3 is CASSMATGGATAQYF. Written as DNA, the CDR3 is TGTGCCAGTAGTATGGCCACGGGGGGAGCCACGGCGCAGTATTTT.

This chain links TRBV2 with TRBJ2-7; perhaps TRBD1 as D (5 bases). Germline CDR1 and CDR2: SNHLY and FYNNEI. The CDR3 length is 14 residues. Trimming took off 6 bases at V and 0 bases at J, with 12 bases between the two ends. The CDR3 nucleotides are TGTGCCAGCAGCCACGACAGCCACTCCTACGAGCAGTACTTC. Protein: CASSHDSHSYEQYF.

DNA of the CDR3: TGTGCCAGCAGCTTAGGCACTCGAGAGACCCAGTACTTC. Protein product: CASSLGTRETQYF. The gene calls are TRBV7-9 and TRBJ2-5; D uncertain. CDR3 length equals 13 residues. The germline V gene encodes CDR1 SEHNR and CDR2 FQNEAQ (reference sequence). The V end lost 1 base, the J end lost 4 bases, and 7 bases lay between the germline ends. Based on the CDR3 plus reference TRBV7-9 and TRBJ2-5, the full variable domain is DTGVSQNPRHKITKRGQNVTFRCDPISEHNRLYWYRQTLGQGPEFLTYFQNEAQLEKSRLLSDRFSAERPKGSFSTLEIQRTEQGDSAMYLCASSLGTRETQYFGPGTRLLVL.

Here the CDR3 DNA reads TGTGCCAGCAGCCCGGGAGGACCTGAAGCTTTCTTT. Translating it yields CASSPGGPEAFF. This rearrangement joins TRBV27 to TRBJ1-1; D not certain. The CDR3 contains 12 residues. Germline values: CDR1 MNHEY, CDR2 SMNVEV (reference sequence). Between the trimmed V and J ends, which lost 6 bases and 6 bases, there was a span of 11 bases.

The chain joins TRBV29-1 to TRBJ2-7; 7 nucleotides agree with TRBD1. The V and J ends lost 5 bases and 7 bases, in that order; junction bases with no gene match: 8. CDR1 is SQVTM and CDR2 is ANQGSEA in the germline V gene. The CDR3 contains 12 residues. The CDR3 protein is CSVSNRGGEQYF. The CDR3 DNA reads TGCAGCGTTTCTAACAGGGGCGGGGAGCAGTACTTC.

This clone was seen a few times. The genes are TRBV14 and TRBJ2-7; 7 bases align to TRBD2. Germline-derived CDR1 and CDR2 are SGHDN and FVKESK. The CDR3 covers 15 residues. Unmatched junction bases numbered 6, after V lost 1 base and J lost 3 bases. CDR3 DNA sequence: TGTGCCAGCAGCCAAGCTTTAGCGGGTATCTACGAGCAGTACTTC. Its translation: CASSQALAGIYEQYF. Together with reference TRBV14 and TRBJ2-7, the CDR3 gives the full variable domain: EAGVTQFPSHSVIEKGQTVTLRCDPISGHDNLYWYRRVMGKEIKFLLHFVKESKQDESGMPNNRFLAERTGGTYSTLKVQPAELEDSGVYFCASSQALAGIYEQYFGPGTRLTVT.

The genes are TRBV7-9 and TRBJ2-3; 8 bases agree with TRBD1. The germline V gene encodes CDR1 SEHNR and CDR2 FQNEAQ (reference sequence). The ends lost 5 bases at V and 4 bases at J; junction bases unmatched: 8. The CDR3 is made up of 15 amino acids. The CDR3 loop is CASSTRQGLADTQYF. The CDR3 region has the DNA TGTGCCAGCAGCACCCGACAGGGGTTGGCAGATACGCAGTATTTT.

The CDR3 region has the DNA TGTGCCACCAGCTCCACGTTGGGGGGGGGTCAGCCCCAGCATTTT. Its translation: CATSSTLGGGQPQHF. This rearrangement joins TRBV15 to TRBJ1-5; D perhaps matches TRBD1 (5 bases). CDR1 LNHNV and CDR2 YYDKDF come from the germline V gene (reference sequence). The CDR3 has 15 residues. The V end lost 5 bases, the J end lost 6 bases, and 17 bases lay between the germline ends.

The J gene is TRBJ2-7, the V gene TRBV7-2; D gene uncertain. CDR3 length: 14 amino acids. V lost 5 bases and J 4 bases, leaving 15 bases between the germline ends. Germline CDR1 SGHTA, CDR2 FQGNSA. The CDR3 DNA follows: TGTGCCAGCAGCGTTCAGCAGGTGGCTTACGAGCAGTACTTC. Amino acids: CASSVQQVAYEQYF.

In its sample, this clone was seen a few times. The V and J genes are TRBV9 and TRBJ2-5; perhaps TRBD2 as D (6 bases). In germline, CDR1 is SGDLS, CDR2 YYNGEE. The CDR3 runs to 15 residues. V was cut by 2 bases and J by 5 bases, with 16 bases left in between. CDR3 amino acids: CASSVPGVRGETQYF. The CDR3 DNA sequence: TGTGCCAGCAGCGTCCCGGGAGTACGAGGGGAGACCCAGTACTTC. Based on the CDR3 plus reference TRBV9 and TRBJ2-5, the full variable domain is DSGVTQTPKHLITATGQRVTLRCSPRSGDLSVYWYQQSLDQGLQFLIQYYNGEERAKGNILERFSAQQFPDLHSELNLSSLELGDSALYFCASSVPGVRGETQYFGPGTRLLVL.

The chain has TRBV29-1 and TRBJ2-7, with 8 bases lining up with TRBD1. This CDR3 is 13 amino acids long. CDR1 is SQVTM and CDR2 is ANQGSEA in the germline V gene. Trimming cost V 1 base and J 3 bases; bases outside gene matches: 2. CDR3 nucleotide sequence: TGCAGCGTTGAAGGGACAGGGCTCTACGAGCAGTACTTC. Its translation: CSVEGTGLYEQYF.